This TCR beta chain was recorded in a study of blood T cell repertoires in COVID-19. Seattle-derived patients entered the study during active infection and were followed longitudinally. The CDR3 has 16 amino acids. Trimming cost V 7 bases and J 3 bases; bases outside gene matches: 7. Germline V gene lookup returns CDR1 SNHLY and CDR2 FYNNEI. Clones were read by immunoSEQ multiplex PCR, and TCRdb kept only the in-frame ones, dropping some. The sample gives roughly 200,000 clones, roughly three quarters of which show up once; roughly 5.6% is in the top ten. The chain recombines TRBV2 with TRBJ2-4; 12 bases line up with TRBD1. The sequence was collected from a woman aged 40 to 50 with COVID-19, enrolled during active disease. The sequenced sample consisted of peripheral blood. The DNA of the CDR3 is TGTGCCAGCACCGGGACAGGGGGCGTTGTCAAAAACATTCAGTACTTC. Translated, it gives CASTGTGGVVKNIQYF.